The clone carrying this T cell receptor (beta chain) has a single count. Repertoires were generated with immunoSEQ multiplex PCR, while TCRdb's copy carries only in-frame clones and drops some. Of 200,000 to 250,000 clones in the sample, roughly four fifths were seen once. These data originate in a study of blood T cell repertoires in COVID-19. Overall study context: The origin of the acute and convalescent COVID-19 samples was the United States, Italy and Spain.

This CDR3 comprises 13 residues. The V end lost 5 bases, the J end lost 4 bases, and 12 bases lay between the germline ends. The receptor was isolated from a woman aged 40 to 50 with acute or convalescent COVID-19. The genes are TRBV12-3 or TRBV12-4 and TRBJ2-7, with a possible D match to TRBD1 (5 bases). Sequencing was done on a sample of peripheral blood. The CDR3 is CASSHRTEYEQYF. CDR3 sequence (DNA): TGTGCCAGCAGTCACAGGACCGAATACGAGCAGTACTTC.